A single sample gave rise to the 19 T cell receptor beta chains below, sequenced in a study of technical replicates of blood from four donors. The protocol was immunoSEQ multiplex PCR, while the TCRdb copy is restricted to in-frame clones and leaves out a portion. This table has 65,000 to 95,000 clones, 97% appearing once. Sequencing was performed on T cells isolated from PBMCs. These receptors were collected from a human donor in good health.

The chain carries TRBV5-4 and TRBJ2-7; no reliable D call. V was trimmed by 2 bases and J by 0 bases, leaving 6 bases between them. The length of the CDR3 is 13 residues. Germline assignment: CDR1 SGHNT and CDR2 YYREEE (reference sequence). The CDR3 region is CASSLQSSYEQYF. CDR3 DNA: TGTGCCAGCAGCTTACAGAGCTCCTACGAGCAGTACTTC.

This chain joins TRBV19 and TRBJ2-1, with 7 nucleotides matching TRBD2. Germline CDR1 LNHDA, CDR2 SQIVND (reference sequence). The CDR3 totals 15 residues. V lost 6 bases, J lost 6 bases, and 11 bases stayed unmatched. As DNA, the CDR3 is TGTGCCAGTAGCCTCTACCGGGAGGCCTCCAATGAGCAGTTCTTC. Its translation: CASSLYREASNEQFF.

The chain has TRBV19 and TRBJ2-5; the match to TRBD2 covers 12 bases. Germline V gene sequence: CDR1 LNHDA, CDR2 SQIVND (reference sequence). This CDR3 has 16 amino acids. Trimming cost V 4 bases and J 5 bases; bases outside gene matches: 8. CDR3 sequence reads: CASSTTSGSGWETQYF. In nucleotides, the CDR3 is TGTGCCAGTAGTACGACTAGCGGGAGTGGTTGGGAGACCCAGTACTTC.

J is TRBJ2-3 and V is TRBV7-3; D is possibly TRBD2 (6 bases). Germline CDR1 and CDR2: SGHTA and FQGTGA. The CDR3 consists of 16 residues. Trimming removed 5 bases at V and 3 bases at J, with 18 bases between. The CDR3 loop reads CASSPGYLAGTDTQYF. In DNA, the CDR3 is TGTGCCAGCAGCCCGGGCTACTTGGCGGGGACAGATACGCAGTATTTT.

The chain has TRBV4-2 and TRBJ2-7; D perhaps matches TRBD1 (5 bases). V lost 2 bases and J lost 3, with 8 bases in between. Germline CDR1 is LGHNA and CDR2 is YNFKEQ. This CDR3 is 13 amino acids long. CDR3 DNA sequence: TGTGCCAGCAGCCAACGACAGATCTACGAGCAGTACTTC. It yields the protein CASSQRQIYEQYF.

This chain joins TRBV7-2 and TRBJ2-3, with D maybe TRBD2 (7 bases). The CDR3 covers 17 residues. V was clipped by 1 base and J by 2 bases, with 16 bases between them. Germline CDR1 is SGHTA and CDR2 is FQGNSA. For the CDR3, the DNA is TGTGCCAGCAGCTTAGGGGGGGGCGGCCAGTTCACAGATACGCAGTATTTT. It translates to CASSLGGGGQFTDTQYF. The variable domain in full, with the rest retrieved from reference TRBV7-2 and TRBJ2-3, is GAGVSQSPSNKVTEKGKDVELRCDPISGHTALYWYRQSLGQGLEFLIYFQGNSAPDKSGLPSDRFSAERTGGSVSTLTIQRTQQEDSAVYLCASSLGGGGQFTDTQYFGPGTRLTVL.

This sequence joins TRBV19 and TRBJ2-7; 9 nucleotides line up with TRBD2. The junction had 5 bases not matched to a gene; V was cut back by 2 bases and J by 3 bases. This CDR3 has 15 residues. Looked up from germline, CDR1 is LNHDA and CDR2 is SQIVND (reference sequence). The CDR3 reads CASSISSGRIYEQYF. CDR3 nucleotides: TGTGCCAGTAGTATATCGAGCGGGAGGATCTACGAGCAGTACTTC.

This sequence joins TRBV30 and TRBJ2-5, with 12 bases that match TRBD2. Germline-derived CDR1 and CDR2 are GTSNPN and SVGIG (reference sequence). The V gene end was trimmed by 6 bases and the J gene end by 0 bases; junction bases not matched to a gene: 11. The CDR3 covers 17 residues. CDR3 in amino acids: CACYPSGRAPNQETQYF. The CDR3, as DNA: TGTGCCTGCTACCCTAGCGGGAGGGCCCCGAACCAAGAGACCCAGTACTTC.

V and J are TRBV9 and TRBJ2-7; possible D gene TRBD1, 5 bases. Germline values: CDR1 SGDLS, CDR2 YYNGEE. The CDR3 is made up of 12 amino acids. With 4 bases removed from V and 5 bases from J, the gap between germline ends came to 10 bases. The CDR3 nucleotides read TGTGCCAGCAGCCCAGGGTTGGACGAGCAGTACTTC. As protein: CASSPGLDEQYF.

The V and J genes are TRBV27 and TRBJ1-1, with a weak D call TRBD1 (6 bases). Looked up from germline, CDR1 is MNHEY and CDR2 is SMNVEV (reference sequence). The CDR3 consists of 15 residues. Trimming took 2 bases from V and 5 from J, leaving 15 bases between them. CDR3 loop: CASSLPDRLGTEAFF. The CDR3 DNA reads TGTGCCAGCAGTTTACCTGACAGGCTGGGGACTGAAGCTTTCTTT.

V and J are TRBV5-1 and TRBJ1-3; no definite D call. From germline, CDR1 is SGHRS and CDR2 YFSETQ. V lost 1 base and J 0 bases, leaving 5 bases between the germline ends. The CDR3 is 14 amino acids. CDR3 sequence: CASSLFGSGNTIYF. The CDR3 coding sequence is TGCGCCAGCAGCTTGTTCGGCTCTGGAAACACCATATATTTT.

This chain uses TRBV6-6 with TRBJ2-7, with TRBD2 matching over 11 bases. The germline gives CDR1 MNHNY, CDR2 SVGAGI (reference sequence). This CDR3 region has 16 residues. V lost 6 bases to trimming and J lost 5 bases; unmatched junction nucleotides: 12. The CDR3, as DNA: TGTGCCAGCAGAGTCGCACTGACTAGCGGGATTGACGAGCAGTACTTC. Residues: CASRVALTSGIDEQYF.

The CDR3 sequence is CASSVARTGELTEAFF. CDR3 DNA: TGTGCCAGCAGCGTAGCCAGGACAGGGGAGTTGACTGAAGCTTTCTTT. J is TRBJ1-1 and V is TRBV9; 9 bases are a match to TRBD1. Germline values: CDR1 SGDLS, CDR2 YYNGEE. The length of the CDR3 is 16 residues. J was trimmed by 5 bases and V by 0 bases; bases with no gene match: 8.

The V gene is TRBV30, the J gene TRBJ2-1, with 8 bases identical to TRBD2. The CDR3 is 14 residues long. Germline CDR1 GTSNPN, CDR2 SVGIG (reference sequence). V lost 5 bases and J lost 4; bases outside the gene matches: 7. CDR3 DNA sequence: TGTGCCTGGGGGGACGAGCGGGAGTACAATGAGCAGTTCTTC. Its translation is CAWGDEREYNEQFF. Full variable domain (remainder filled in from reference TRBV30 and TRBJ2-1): SQTIHQWPATLVQPVGSPLSLECTVEGTSNPNLYWYRQAAGRGLQLLFYSVGIGQISSEVPQNLSASRPQDRQFILSSKKLLLSDSGFYLCAWGDEREYNEQFFGPGTRLTVL.

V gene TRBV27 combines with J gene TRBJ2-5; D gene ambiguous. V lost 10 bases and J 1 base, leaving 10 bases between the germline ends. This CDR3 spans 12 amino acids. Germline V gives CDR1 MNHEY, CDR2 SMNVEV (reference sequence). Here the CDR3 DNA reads TGTGCCATCCGGAGTCCCCAAGAGACCCAGTACTTC. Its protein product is CAIRSPQETQYF.

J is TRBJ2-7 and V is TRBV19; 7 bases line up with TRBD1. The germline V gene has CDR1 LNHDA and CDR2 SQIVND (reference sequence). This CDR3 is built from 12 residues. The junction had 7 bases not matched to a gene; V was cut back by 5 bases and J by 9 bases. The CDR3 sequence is CASSFEGARQYF. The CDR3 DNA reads TGTGCCAGTAGTTTCGAGGGGGCTCGGCAGTACTTC.

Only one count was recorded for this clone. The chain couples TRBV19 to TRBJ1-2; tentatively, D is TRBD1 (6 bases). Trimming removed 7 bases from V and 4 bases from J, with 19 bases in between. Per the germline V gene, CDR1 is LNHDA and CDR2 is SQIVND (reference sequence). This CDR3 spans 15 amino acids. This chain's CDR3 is CASTRNREGAYGYTF. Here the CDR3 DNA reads TGTGCCAGTACTAGAAACAGGGAAGGGGCCTATGGCTACACCTTC. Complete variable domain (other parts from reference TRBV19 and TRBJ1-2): DGGITQSPKYLFRKEGQNVTLSCEQNLNHDAMYWYRQDPGQGLRLIYYSQIVNDFQKGDIAEGYSVSREKKESFPLTVTSAQKNPTAFYLCASTRNREGAYGYTFGSGTRLTVV.

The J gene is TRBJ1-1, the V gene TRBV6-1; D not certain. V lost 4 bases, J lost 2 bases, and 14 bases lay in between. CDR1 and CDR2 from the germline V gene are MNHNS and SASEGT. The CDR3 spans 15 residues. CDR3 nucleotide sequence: TGTGCCAGCAGTGGCGTCACTATACCAAACACTGAAGCTTTCTTT. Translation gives CASSGVTIPNTEAFF.

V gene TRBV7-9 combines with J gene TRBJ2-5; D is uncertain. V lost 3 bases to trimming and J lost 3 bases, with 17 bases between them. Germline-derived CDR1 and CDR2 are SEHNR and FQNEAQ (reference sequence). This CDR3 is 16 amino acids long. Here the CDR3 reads CASSFDQSVVEETQYF. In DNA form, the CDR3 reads TGTGCCAGCAGCTTTGATCAATCGGTTGTCGAAGAGACCCAGTACTTC.